This T cell receptor (beta chain) is from a study of CXCR3-negative and CXCR3-positive naive CD8 T cells (dated by TCRdb to about 2019). For the study in its entirety: In total, approximately 140 million TRB reads were obtained, which works out to roughly 1.5 +/- 0.3 million reads per library. Naive subsets from 5 or 6 donors and memory cells from 3 donors were included in the TRBV-TRBJ cluster analysis. Diversity and physicochemical repertoire analyses were performed on approximately 10 donors pooled from two independent experiments. General study outcomes and caveats: Compared with CXCR3-negative naive cells, CXCR3-positive naive cells had TRB CDR3s with higher hydrophobicity (lower Kidera factor 4), lower energy, and higher strength and volume indices. Comparably high repertoire diversity was found in both naive subsets, whereas much lower repertoire diversity was found in memory CD8+ T cells. Freshly isolated PBMCs were used for most assays because CXCR3 expression went down partially after cryopreservation. Because surface CD5, which is linked to self-reactivity in mice, was comparable between the naive subsets, TCR interaction strength was also inferred from the physicochemical properties of TRB CDR3s. Within the same donor, TRBV-TRBJ usage looked similar between naive CXCR3-negative and CXCR3-positive cells, but memory cells had distinct patterns.

The CDR3, cysteine through phenylalanine, is 13 amino acids long. No DNA is given. The germline V gene sets CDR1 to SGHRS and CDR2 to YFSETQ. As concerns this clonotype: It lacks a known antigen.

Each CD8+ T cell subset was flow-sorted in triplicate, and 300,000 or so cells per subset were placed directly into RLT lysis buffer. To keep memory contaminants out, a stringent definition of naive CD8+ T cells was applied: CD45RO-CCR7+CD27+CD95-. Using standard density gradient centrifugation, peripheral blood mononuclear cells were isolated from buffy coats. Naive CXCR3-negative and CXCR3-positive CD8+ T cells were flow-sorted on a FACSAria III. An RNeasy Mini Kit was used to extract total RNA from the sorted cells. The sequencer was a NextSeq 550. The Human TCR Profiling Kit (MiLaboratory) was used to make UMI-labeled 5' RACE TRB cDNA libraries. cDNA synthesis used the entire amount of extracted RNA, and PCR amplification then used the entire amount of cDNA produced. The libraries were made side by side, with each library going through the same number of PCR cycles. Regarding the original processing steps: About 53,000 +/- 9,400 unique UMI-labeled TRB cDNA molecules per library were extracted with MIGEC and MiXCR, with at least two reads per UMI required. An average of roughly 40,000 +/- 10,000 functional in-frame TRB CDR3 nucleotide clonotypes without stop codons was found per library. After downsampling to 5000 UMI-labeled TRB molecules per sample, diversity metrics such as normalized Shannon-Wiener and Chao1 were calculated in VDJtools. VDJtools was used to calculate clonotype-size-weighted physicochemical properties of the central five CDR3 residues, namely interaction energy, strength, volume and Kidera factor 4. Each CDR3 protein sequence appears as one entry after TCRdb reprocessed the reads, and no DNA is included. The V and J calls shown here were made by TCRdb, not taken from the authors' results. The sample's table covers 150,000 or so distinct CDR3 sequences. The top ten constitute 0.45% to 0.6% of the sample.

The receptor's source is a human donor in good health. Some clones in this sample may be carry-over from other donors' samples. The sequence joins TRBV5-1 to TRBJ2-7. The specimen sequenced was naive CXCR3+ CD8+ T cells from blood. Reading the label with the study, this specimen's cell subset or site is: CD45RO-CCR7+CD27+CD95- naive CD8+ T cells expressing CXCR3 (TNR3+). The CDR3 amino acid sequence is: CASSLAKDYEQYF.